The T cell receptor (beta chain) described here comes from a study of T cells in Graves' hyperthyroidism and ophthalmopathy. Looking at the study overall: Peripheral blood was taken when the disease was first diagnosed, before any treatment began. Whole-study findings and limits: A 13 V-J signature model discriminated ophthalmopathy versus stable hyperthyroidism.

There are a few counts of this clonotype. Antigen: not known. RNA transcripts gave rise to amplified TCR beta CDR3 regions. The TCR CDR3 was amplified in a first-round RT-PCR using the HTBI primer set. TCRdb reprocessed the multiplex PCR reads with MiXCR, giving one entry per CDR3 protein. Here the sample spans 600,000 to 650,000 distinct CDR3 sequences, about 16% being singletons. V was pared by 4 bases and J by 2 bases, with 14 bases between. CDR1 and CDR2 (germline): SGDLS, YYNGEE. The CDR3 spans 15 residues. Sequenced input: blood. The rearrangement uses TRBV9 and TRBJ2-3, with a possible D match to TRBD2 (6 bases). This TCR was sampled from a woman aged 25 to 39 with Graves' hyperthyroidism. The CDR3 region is CASSWDFTYTDTQYF. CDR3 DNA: TGTGCCAGCAGCTGGGACTTTACCTACACAGATACGCAGTATTTT.